This record covers a single T cell receptor beta chain. The antigen remains undetermined. The data belong to a study of cytomegalovirus exposure and HLA in healthy donors. Study-level findings and limits: Data from an earlier analysis indicated that most TCR beta V segments were productive either about 90% or about 30% of the time. Association of 16,951 TCR beta sequences with HLA alleles was found at 0.05 false discovery rate in a later analysis.

The germline V gene has CDR1 SEHNR and CDR2 FQNEAQ (reference sequence). The V end was cut by 5 bases, the J end by 4 bases, with 18 bases between. The CDR3 has 15 amino acids. 13 Jbeta primers and 60 Vbeta primers were used for the PCR. Data came from immunoSEQ multiplex PCR; TCRdb stores just in-frame clones and leaves some out. The table shows 150,000 or so clones, with about 80% occurring only once. Input material: PBMCs. The V and J genes are TRBV7-9 and TRBJ2-7, with D perhaps TRBD2 (6 bases). The receptor comes from a woman between 45 and 65 years old in good health and CMV-seropositive. DNA for the CDR3: TGTGCCAGCAGCGGGCTGTTGGGGGGAGTTTACGAGCAGTACTTC. This codes for CASSGLLGGVYEQYF.